These 3 T cell receptor beta chains share one sample of origin, sequenced in a study of T-cell memory formation after mild COVID-19. TCRdb redid the calling of the 5' RACE reads with MiXCR, one entry per CDR3 protein. The sample includes about 270,000 distinct CDR3 sequences, 15% of them seen just once. Sequencing used PBMCs or a T cell subset sorted from them (not recorded which). These receptors originate from an adult woman who had mild COVID-19 (a few samples of this study predate the infection). Cell type and time point are not known.

This clonotype was counted a few times. The chain couples TRBV18 to TRBJ1-1, with no clear D. There are 14 residues in the CDR3. The V end was cut by 1 base, the J end by 4 bases, with 10 bases between. The V gene's germline CDR1 is KGHSH and CDR2 LQKENI. The CDR3 DNA reads as TGTGCCAGCTCACCACGGGAAGTGCCCACTGAAGCTTTCTTT. Amino acid sequence: CASSPREVPTEAFF.

This clonotype was counted between two and nine times. This sequence joins TRBV19 and TRBJ1-2; TRBD1 matches at 7 bases. The germline V gene has CDR1 LNHDA and CDR2 SQIVND (reference sequence). V lost 0 bases, J lost 11 bases, and 9 bases stayed unmatched. The CDR3 loop spans 14 amino acids. CDR3 loop: CASSIDKGQRIYTF. The CDR3 bases are TGTGCCAGTAGTATAGATAAGGGACAGAGGATATACACCTTC.

This clonotype has only a few counts. The chain has TRBV4-1 and TRBJ2-2; possibly TRBD2 for D (6 bases). V lost 6 bases to trimming and J lost 6 bases, with 14 bases between them. CDR1 and CDR2 from the germline V gene are MGHRA and YSYEKL. The CDR3 is 14 residues long. CDR3 sequence reads: CASSRREDPGELFF. CDR3 nucleotide sequence: TGCGCCAGCAGTCGCAGGGAGGATCCCGGGGAGCTGTTTTTT.